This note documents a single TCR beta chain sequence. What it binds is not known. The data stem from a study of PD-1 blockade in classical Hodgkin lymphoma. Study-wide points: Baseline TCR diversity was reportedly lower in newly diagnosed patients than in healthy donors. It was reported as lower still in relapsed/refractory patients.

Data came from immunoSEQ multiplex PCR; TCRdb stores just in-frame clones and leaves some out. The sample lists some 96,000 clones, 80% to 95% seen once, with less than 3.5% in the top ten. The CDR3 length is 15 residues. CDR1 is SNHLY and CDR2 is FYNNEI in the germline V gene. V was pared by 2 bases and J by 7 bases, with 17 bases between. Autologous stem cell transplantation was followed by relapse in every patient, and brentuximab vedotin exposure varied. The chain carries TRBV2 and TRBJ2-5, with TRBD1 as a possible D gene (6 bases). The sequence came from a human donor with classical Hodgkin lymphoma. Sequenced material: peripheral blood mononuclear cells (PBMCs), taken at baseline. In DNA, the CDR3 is TGTGCCAGCAGTGAATTACAGGGATCGTTGGGGACCCAGTACTTC. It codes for CASSELQGSLGTQYF.